This T cell receptor beta chain was recovered during a study of CD8+ T cells in alopecia areata. RNA, once extracted, was reverse transcribed into cDNA for use as the sequencing template. Using immunoSEQ multiplex PCR, the repertoire was profiled, and TCRdb retains in-frame clones only, with some absent. Among some 130,000 clones listed, roughly 50% were seen once. Comment on this clone: Its antigen is unidentified.

Trimming shortened V by 5 bases and J by 4 bases, and 22 bases separated the two germline ends. The CDR3 spans 17 residues. CDR1 is MNHEY and CDR2 is SMNVEV in the germline V gene (reference sequence). Whole-study findings and limits: Across lesional scalp, and particularly alopecia totalis/universalis, clonality surpassed that of normal scalp.

It was from PBMCs that CD4+ and CD8+ T cells were sorted. The sample was CD8+ T cells sorted from blood, taken at week 0. This sequence originates from a human donor with alopecia areata. The V gene is TRBV27, the J gene TRBJ2-3; no clear D. Here the CDR3 reads CASSTLSAGVGADTQYF. For the CDR3, the DNA is TGTGCCAGCAGTACCCTCTCGGCAGGTGTTGGGGCAGATACGCAGTATTTT.